This T cell receptor (beta chain) emerged from a study of identical twins. The V end lost 3 bases, the J end lost 9 bases, and 16 bases lay between the germline ends. The CDR3 consists of 14 residues. This clonotype was seen ten or more times. The antigen is unknown. Template switching (which added a universal primer site) was used, and cDNA carried unique molecular identifiers. Via MiXCR, TCRdb re-called the 5' RACE reads, giving one row per CDR3 protein. The table records approximately 220,000 distinct CDR3 sequences, 6.5% to 8.5% of them present only once. Healthy Caucasians provided all donations. Study-wide points: Compared with models, monozygotic twins showed more out-of-frame TCR alpha sharing. Invariant MAIT and iNKT cells could partly confound zero-insertion analyses.

This same sample was also taken into another study, of yellow fever vaccine responses in identical twins.

Input material: memory (CD45RO+) T cells sorted from blood. This clonotype was obtained from a woman between 18 and 29 years old in good health. The chain couples TRBV12-3 or TRBV12-4 to TRBJ2-3; possibly TRBD1 for D (6 bases). The chain's CDR3 is CASSLTRIQGTQYF. In nucleotides, the CDR3 is TGTGCCAGCAGTTTGACCCGGATCCAGGGGACGCAGTATTTT.